This TCR beta chain derives from a study of T cell clusters in autoimmune cytopenias. TRB was amplified from 250 ng of peripheral blood genomic DNA per sample. TRB rearrangements were amplified by touch-down multiplex PCR with mixed TRB-A/B primers. TCRdb derives one entry per CDR3 protein from the multiplex PCR reads, leaving out DNA. With roughly 6,100 distinct CDR3 sequences in the sample, the ten largest clones hold approximately 5.7%. The germline V gene encodes CDR1 SGHTA and CDR2 FQGNSA. The CDR3 totals 15 residues. These data also featured in a second study, about T cell repertoires in aging, cancer and after chemotherapy. As that study records: Six age groups, ranging from 30 or younger to 70 or older, included the donors.

The chain links TRBV7-2 to TRBJ2-2; TCRdb returns TRBD2, unconfirmable since there is no DNA. The clonotype originates from a human donor in good health. The sample taken for sequencing was peripheral blood. CDR3 sequence reads: CASTQEVGGGGELFF. The entire variable domain, with the rest obtained from reference TRBV7-2 and TRBJ2-2, is as follows: GAGVSQSPSNKVTEKGKDVELRCDPISGHTALYWYRQSLGQGLEFLIYFQGNSAPDKSGLPSDRFSAERTGGSVSTLTIQRTQQEDSAVYLCASTQEVGGGGELFFGEGSRLTVL.